This passage covers 18 T cell receptor beta chains from one sample sequenced in a study of regulatory T cells in long-lasting Graves disease. Library construction for TCR beta used iRepertoire HTBI primers and Arm-PCR of CDR3 regions. TCRdb passed the multiplex PCR reads through MiXCR, listing each CDR3 protein once. Of a few hundred thousand distinct CDR3 sequences in the sample, around 15% were seen once. Time point described: newly diagnosed GD, antithyroid drugs for less than 3 months. RNA extracted from PBMCs served as the sequencing template. These data were likewise used in another study, on T cells in Graves' hyperthyroidism and ophthalmopathy.

This specimen was peripheral blood mononuclear cells (PBMCs), taken at new diagnosis, from a patient treated with antithyroid drugs. The receptors stem from a woman in her fifties or sixties with Graves disease.

In the case of this clonotype: This may be a read error: a much more frequent sequence differs by one nucleotide. The chain recombines TRBV28 with TRBJ2-1; no reliable D call. Germline loops: CDR1 MDHEN, CDR2 SYDVKM. This CDR3 comprises 13 residues. The CDR3 DNA is TGTGCCAGCAGTTCTGACCGTTACAATGGGCAGTTCTTC. Translated, it gives CASSSDRYNGQFF.

Ten or more counts support this clonotype. The chain links TRBV11-2 to TRBJ1-2, with 7 bases aligning to TRBD1. The CDR3 is made up of 14 amino acids. Germline CDR1 is SGHAT and CDR2 is FQNNGV. V lost 7 bases, J lost 4 bases, and 9 bases stayed unmatched. The CDR3 sequence is CASTPGQLTYGYTF. The CDR3 nucleotides are TGTGCCAGCACCCCGGGACAGCTCACCTATGGCTACACCTTC.

The rearrangement joins TRBV12-3 or TRBV12-4 to TRBJ1-2, with 9 positions matching TRBD1. V lost 3 bases and J lost 7; bases outside the gene matches: 6. The CDR3 runs 14 residues. The CDR3 bases are TGTGCCAGCAGTTTCACAGGGGGCGGGTTTGGCTACACCTTC. Protein: CASSFTGGGFGYTF.

This CDR3 is CASSLSSGYKLSYEQYF. CDR3 sequence (DNA): TGTGCCAGCAGTTTATCGTCCGGCTACAAGCTCTCCTACGAGCAGTACTTC. V is TRBV27 and J is TRBJ2-7; D is uncertain. Germline CDR1 is MNHEY and CDR2 is SMNVEV (reference sequence). Trimming took off 0 bases at V and 0 bases at J, with 15 bases between the two ends. The CDR3 covers 17 residues.

This clonotype came up many times. The chain links TRBV29-1 to TRBJ2-1; D might be TRBD1 or TRBD2, each matching 6 bases. CDR3 length: 15 residues. Trimming removed 6 bases from V and 0 bases from J, with 15 bases in between. Germline loops: CDR1 SQVTM, CDR2 ANQGSEA. The CDR3 loop is CSVWGLASSYNEQFF. In DNA, the CDR3 is TGCAGCGTGTGGGGGCTAGCGAGCTCCTACAATGAGCAGTTCTTC.

At least ten counts were recorded for this clonotype. A read error may account for a junction end that differs from germline. The J gene is TRBJ1-1, the V gene TRBV7-9, with D possibly matching TRBD1 (5 bases). This CDR3 has 14 amino acids. Germline CDR1 is SEHNR and CDR2 is FQNEAQ (reference sequence). CDR3 protein: CASSLTGLYTEAFF. The CDR3 DNA is TGCGCCAGCAGCTTGACGGGGCTATACACTGAAGCTTTCTTT.

In its sample, this clonotype was seen many times. This chain joins TRBV5-1 and TRBJ2-3; 13 nucleotides line up with TRBD2. Germline assignment: CDR1 SGHRS and CDR2 YFSETQ. The CDR3 contains 18 residues. After removal of 0 bases from V and 5 bases from J, the junction contained 9 bases not matched to a gene. The DNA for the CDR3 is TGCGCCAGCAGCTTGGTTGCTACTAGCGGGAGGGCCGGAGATACGCAGTATTTT. It yields the protein CASSLVATSGRAGDTQYF.

This clonotype appeared many times. The CDR3 spells CSARDSYEQYF. CDR3 DNA: TGCAGTGCTAGGGACAGCTACGAGCAGTACTTC. The V and J genes are TRBV20-1 and TRBJ2-7; a weak D match, TRBD1 (6 bases). The CDR3 length is 11 residues. Per germline, CDR1 DFQATT and CDR2 SNEGSKA (reference sequence). Trimming took 3 bases from V and 3 from J, leaving 6 bases between them.

In the case of this clonotype: A much larger clone is a single base away; this may be a read error. The rearrangement joins TRBV7-2 to TRBJ2-6, with D possibly matching TRBD2 (6 bases). The length of the CDR3 is 15 residues. Germline V gene data show CDR1 as SGHTA and CDR2 as FQGNSA. The CDR3 loop is CASRRLVSGANALTF. The DNA for the CDR3 is TGTGCCAGCAGAAGACTAGTCTCTGGGGCCAACGCCCTGACTTTC.

This clonotype was counted many times. V is TRBV9 and J is TRBJ2-2, with 8 bases lining up with TRBD2. Germline trimming cut 3 bases from V and 4 bases from J; bases unmatched to any gene: 5. This CDR3 has 15 residues. The germline CDR1 and CDR2 sequences are SGDLS and YYNGEE. For the CDR3, the DNA is TGTGCCAGCAGCGAACGGACTAGCAGCACCGGGGAGCTGTTTTTT. It encodes CASSERTSSTGELFF.

The table lists this clonotype with many counts. V and J are TRBV7-3 and TRBJ2-1; 9 bases fit TRBD2. The CDR3 loop spans 15 amino acids. The V gene's germline CDR1 is SGHTA and CDR2 FQGTGA. The V and J ends lost 5 bases and 6 bases, in that order; junction bases with no gene match: 8. CDR3 in amino acids: CASSPGTSRSNEQFF. The CDR3 coding sequence is TGTGCCAGCAGCCCCGGGACTAGCCGAAGCAATGAGCAGTTCTTC. The full variable domain, completed using reference TRBV7-3 and TRBJ2-1, is GAGVSQTPSNKVTEKGKYVELRCDPISGHTALYWYRQSLGQGPEFLIYFQGTGAADDSGLPNDRFFAVRPEGSVSTLKIQRTERGDSAVYLCASSPGTSRSNEQFFGPGTRLTVL.

This clonotype was picked up many times. CDR3 sequence reads: CASSLDLIAGSYNEQFF. Here the CDR3 DNA reads TGTGCCAGCAGCTTAGATCTCATAGCGGGATCCTACAATGAGCAGTTCTTC. This rearrangement joins TRBV11-2 to TRBJ2-1, with 8 bases that match TRBD2. Trimming removed 0 bases from V and 1 base from J; junction bases left unmatched: 5. CDR1 SGHAT and CDR2 FQNNGV come from the germline V gene. The CDR3 runs to 17 residues.

This chain connects TRBV5-1 to TRBJ1-1; 9 positions match TRBD1. Looked up from germline, CDR1 is SGHRS and CDR2 is YFSETQ. The CDR3 covers 16 residues. After removal of 3 bases from V and 0 bases from J, the junction contained 6 bases not matched to a gene. The CDR3 nucleotides read TGCGCCAGCAGCTCAACAGGGGGCGGAATGAACACTGAAGCTTTCTTT. Residues: CASSSTGGGMNTEAFF.

The sample holds many counts of this clonotype. The chain couples TRBV7-8 to TRBJ2-2; 11 bases map to TRBD1. With V trimmed by 1 base and J by 8 bases, 15 bases remained unmatched. This CDR3 spans 19 amino acids. Germline V gene lookup returns CDR1 SGHVS and CDR2 FQNEAQ. The CDR3 sequence: CASSLDARGWTGGSGELFF. The CDR3 nucleotides are TGTGCCAGCAGCTTAGATGCGCGTGGGTGGACAGGGGGCTCTGGGGAGCTGTTTTTT.

This clonotype has a handful of counts. This chain joins TRBV10-3 and TRBJ1-5; 8 bases agree with TRBD1. V was clipped by 8 bases and J by 0 bases; unmatched bases: 6. The V gene's germline CDR1 is ENHRY and CDR2 SYGVKD. This CDR3 contains 15 residues. CDR3 sequence reads: CAIAGTGDSNQPQHF. The CDR3 bases are TGTGCCATCGCCGGGACAGGCGATAGCAATCAGCCCCAGCATTTT.

In regard to this clonotype: A much larger clone sits a single nucleotide away, making a read error possible. This chain links TRBV28 with TRBJ1-5, with D hard to call. Trimming shortened V by 5 bases and J by 1 base, and 3 bases separated the two germline ends. This CDR3 has 12 amino acids. CDR1 and CDR2 from the germline V gene are MDHEN and SYDVKM. CDR3 nucleotide sequence: TGTGCCAGCAGTCAAAGCAATCAGCCCCAGCATTTT. Protein: CASSQSNQPQHF.

The rearrangement uses TRBV24-1 and TRBJ2-3, with 8 nucleotides matching TRBD2. V shed 4 bases and J 0 bases; nucleotides not matched to a gene: 8. The CDR3 loop spans 17 amino acids. Germline CDR1 is KGHDR and CDR2 is SFDVKD. The chain's CDR3 is CATSDPIAGTSTDTQYF. In nucleotides, the CDR3 is TGTGCCACCAGTGACCCTATAGCGGGAACTAGCACAGATACGCAGTATTTT.

This clonotype was seen a few times. The chain couples TRBV29-1 to TRBJ1-4, with 7 bases lining up with TRBD1. The CDR3 totals 15 residues. V gave up 7 bases and J gave up 7 bases; unmatched junction bases: 15. Germline lookup yields CDR1 SQVTM and CDR2 ANQGSEA. The CDR3 coding sequence is TGCAGCGCCCCCCTCAGACAGGGATTTCGTGAAAAACTGTTTTTT. This sequence encodes CSAPLRQGFREKLFF.